The 18 T cell receptor beta chains presented below share a single source sample, sequenced in a study of ipilimumab plus nivolumab after autologous stem cell transplantation. The method was immunoSEQ multiplex PCR; TCRdb's version includes in-frame clones alone and lacks a portion of them. The sample has about 16,000 clones, approximately 81% seen once. Material: PBMCs, obtained in a trial of ipilimumab plus nivolumab as post-transplant consolidation. The receptors come from a male donor with diffuse large B-cell lymphoma.

V usage is TRBV7-2 and J usage is TRBJ2-7; 8 bases map to TRBD1. From germline, CDR1 is SGHTA and CDR2 FQGNSA. After removal of 2 bases from V and 6 bases from J, the junction contained 12 bases not matched to a gene. CDR3 size: 16 residues. CDR3 nucleotide sequence: TGTGCCAGCAGCTTACGCCCCGGACAGGGTCGTGGCGAGCAGTACTTC. Protein sequence: CASSLRPGQGRGEQYF.

The chain joins TRBV4-3 to TRBJ1-2; D uncertain. Germline-derived CDR1 and CDR2 are LGHNA and YSLEER. The CDR3 sequence is 15 residues long. V lost 4 bases, J lost 6 bases, and 18 bases lay in between. This CDR3 reads CASSRRTDGRDGYTF. CDR3 DNA: TGCGCCAGCAGCCGAAGAACGGACGGAAGGGATGGCTACACCTTC.

The chain joins TRBV4-1 to TRBJ2-1, with 9 bases matching TRBD2. V lost 4 bases to trimming and J lost 5 bases; unmatched junction nucleotides: 15. Germline V gene lookup returns CDR1 MGHRA and CDR2 YSYEKL. The CDR3 contains 18 residues. The CDR3 nucleotides read TGCGCCAGCAGCCGAGTGGCTAGCGGGGAAAATCGGCACAATGAGCAGTTCTTC. Amino acids: CASSRVASGENRHNEQFF.

The rearrangement joins TRBV6-6 to TRBJ1-1; 8 bases are a match to TRBD1. There are 11 residues in the CDR3. Germline CDR1 MNHNY, CDR2 SVGAGI (reference sequence). J gave up 6 bases and V 6 bases, and 0 bases lay outside the gene matches. The CDR3 bases are TGTGCCAGCAGACAGGGGGCTGAAGCTTTCTTT. As protein: CASRQGAEAFF.

This chain connects TRBV5-1 to TRBJ2-1; TRBD1 aligns across 7 bases. The germline V gene has CDR1 SGHRS and CDR2 YFSETQ. The CDR3 has 16 residues. J was trimmed by 4 bases and V by 4 bases; bases with no gene match: 11. This chain's CDR3 is CASSPHGTAIYNEQFF. CDR3 coding DNA: TGCGCCAGCAGCCCGCACGGGACAGCTATATACAATGAGCAGTTCTTC.

The chain has TRBV5-4 and TRBJ2-7; tentative D call: TRBD1 (5 bases). V was trimmed by 1 base and J by 2 bases, leaving 16 bases between them. The CDR3 has 16 residues. CDR1 is SGHNT and CDR2 is YYREEE in the germline V gene (reference sequence). This CDR3 is CASSLRPGLNPYEQYF. The CDR3 bases are TGTGCCAGCAGCTTGAGGCCAGGGCTTAACCCCTACGAGCAGTACTTC.

The rearrangement joins TRBV18 to TRBJ2-2; 9 nucleotides agree with TRBD2. The CDR3 sequence is 16 residues long. CDR1 KGHSH and CDR2 LQKENI come from the germline V gene. J was trimmed by 1 base and V by 6 bases; bases with no gene match: 6. CDR3 DNA: TGTGCCAGCTCGCGGCGACTAGCGGAGAACACCGGGGAGCTGTTTTTT. Translation: CASSRRLAENTGELFF.

The V gene is TRBV4-2, the J gene TRBJ2-7; D tentatively fits TRBD1 or TRBD2 (6 bases each). This CDR3 spans 16 amino acids. CDR1 is LGHNA and CDR2 is YNFKEQ in the germline V gene. V lost 0 bases and J 6 bases, leaving 18 bases between the germline ends. This chain's CDR3 is CASSQEGSRGRAEQYF. The CDR3 nucleotides read TGTGCCAGCAGCCAAGAAGGGTCACGGGGGCGGGCCGAGCAGTACTTC.

Notes on this clone: This may come from a read error, since a much larger clone is one base off. Other DNA sequences in this sample translate to the same CDR3. The J gene is TRBJ1-1, the V gene TRBV30, with no clear D. Germline lookup yields CDR1 GTSNPN and CDR2 SVGIG (reference sequence). Deletions cut 0 bases from V and 6 bases from J, with 5 bases between. The CDR3 has 11 residues. The CDR3 DNA follows: TGTGCCTGGAGTGTACTCTCTGAAGCTTTCTTT. This encodes CAWSVLSEAFF.

By sample share, this clone is medium-sized (0.01 to 0.1%). The chain links TRBV19 to TRBJ1-5; D is perhaps TRBD1 (5 bases). Trimming left V 2 bases short and J 4 bases short, with 9 bases between. Germline loops: CDR1 LNHDA, CDR2 SQIVND (reference sequence). The CDR3 extends over 14 amino acids. CDR3: CASSISQANQPQHF. As DNA, the CDR3 is TGTGCCAGTAGTATATCACAGGCTAATCAGCCCCAGCATTTT.

The chain joins TRBV5-1 to TRBJ2-3; D may match TRBD1 or TRBD2 (5 bases each). The CDR3 has 18 amino acids. Trimming shortened V by 1 base and J by 2 bases, and 20 bases separated the two germline ends. In germline, CDR1 is SGHRS, CDR2 YFSETQ. The CDR3: CASSLRVRGAADTDTQYF. The CDR3 nucleotides read TGCGCCAGCAGCTTGAGGGTGAGAGGGGCAGCAGACACAGATACGCAGTATTTT.

This chain connects TRBV7-3 to TRBJ2-7; no firm D call. The CDR3 consists of 17 residues. Per germline, CDR1 SGHTA and CDR2 FQGTGA. V lost 5 bases, J lost 1 base, and 21 bases lay in between. The CDR3, as DNA: TGTGCCAGCAGCACTATCAGTACGGGCGCTTTATCCTACGAGCAGTACTTC. It specifies CASSTISTGALSYEQYF.

The CDR3 bases are TGTGCCATCAGTGATTCAGGGTCCCCCGGGGAGCTGTTTTTT. Amino acids: CAISDSGSPGELFF. The chain has TRBV10-3 and TRBJ2-2; TRBD1 might be the D (5 bases). Germline V CDR1 and CDR2: ENHRY, SYGVKD. V was shortened by 3 bases and J by 6 bases, with 11 bases between the two germline ends. The length of the CDR3 is 14 residues.

The chain carries TRBV30 and TRBJ2-7; D remains ambiguous. CDR3 length: 12 amino acids. CDR1 is GTSNPN and CDR2 is SVGIG in the germline V gene (reference sequence). V lost 1 base and J 7 bases, leaving 11 bases between the germline ends. CDR3 amino acids: CAWSGIGFEQYF. The CDR3, as DNA: TGTGCCTGGAGTGGTATAGGGTTTGAGCAGTACTTC.

The J gene is TRBJ2-7, the V gene TRBV2, with D hard to call. Germline V gene data show CDR1 as SNHLY and CDR2 as FYNNEI. V dropped 0 bases and J dropped 1 base, with 10 bases sitting between them. The CDR3 is 15 amino acids. The CDR3 loop reads CASSEASGASYEQYF. CDR3 nucleotide sequence: TGTGCCAGCAGTGAAGCGTCAGGCGCTTCCTACGAGCAGTACTTC.

V gene TRBV4-1 combines with J gene TRBJ2-1; D assignment may be TRBD1 or TRBD2 (5 bases each). V lost 3 bases and J lost 11, with 17 bases in between. Germline V gene sequence: CDR1 MGHRA, CDR2 YSYEKL. The CDR3 consists of 14 residues. CDR3 protein: CASSHPPGPPKQFF. The CDR3 nucleotides read TGCGCCAGCAGCCATCCGCCGGGACCACCAAAGCAGTTCTTC.

This clone has only one observation. The rearrangement uses TRBV6-6 and TRBJ1-4; D is undetermined. V shed 2 bases and J shed 3 bases, with 7 bases lying between them. Germline V lookup: CDR1 MNHNY, CDR2 SVGAGI (reference sequence). This CDR3 comprises 14 residues. The CDR3 DNA is TGTGCCAGCAGTTACGGTGCGGCTAATGAAAAACTGTTTTTT. Protein sequence: CASSYGAANEKLFF.

The chain employs TRBV6-6 and TRBJ1-5, with 8 bases fitting TRBD1. Germline assignment: CDR1 MNHNY and CDR2 SVGAGI (reference sequence). This CDR3 is built from 14 residues. V shed 7 bases, J shed 2 bases, and the junction held 4 bases outside the gene matches. The CDR3 loop is CASTGQGGNQPQHF. DNA for the CDR3: TGTGCCAGCACCGGACAGGGCGGCAATCAGCCCCAGCATTTT.